This TCR beta chain was found in a study of blood T cell repertoires in COVID-19. The table lists this clone with a count of one. A junction end diverges from the germline sequence, so it may reflect a read error. The protocol was immunoSEQ multiplex PCR, while the TCRdb copy is restricted to in-frame clones and leaves out a portion. The table shows over 200,000 clones, with around 89% occurring only once. Sequencing was done on a sample of PBMCs or T cells enriched from blood (not recorded which). The receptor was derived from a man aged 35 to 55 who had recovered from COVID-19.

The CDR3 region has the DNA TGCAGTGCTAGTCGCGGGCTAGCGCCGGGTCTGGACTTC. It translates to CSASRGLAPGLDF. The gene calls are TRBV20-1 and TRBJ2-7, with D possibly TRBD2 on 6 matching bases. CDR1 is DFQATT, CDR2 SNEGSKA, per germline (reference sequence). The length of the CDR3 is 13 residues.